This T cell receptor (beta chain) derives from a study of T cell responses to AZD1222 COVID-19 vaccine. Using immunoSEQ multiplex PCR, the repertoire was profiled, and TCRdb retains in-frame clones only, with some absent. The data contain around 99,000 clones, approximately 91% of them singletons. Pooling covered second doses at about 4 or about 12 weeks. Regarding the study as a whole: Regions 160-218 and 743-854 held dominance among vaccine-associated CD4 TCRs, which spanned spike.

As concerns this clone: Its antigen remains unknown.

The CDR3 is 15 amino acids. The chain combines TRBV12-1 with TRBJ2-7; whether TRBD1, the table's D call, matches the DNA was not checked. TRBV12-1 represents a pseudogene. The sample was peripheral blood, taken 28 days after the second AZD1222 dose. This clonotype was obtained from an adult who received the AZD1222 COVID-19 vaccine. This chain's CDR3 is CASSPRQGNPYEQYF. The CDR3, as DNA: TGTGCCAGCAGCCCCCGACAGGGAAATCCCTACGAGCAGTACTTC.